This T cell receptor beta chain was sequenced in a study of blood T cells in healthy people across ages. Study-level points and caveats: Older age went with lower TCR beta diversity per million T cells, in a roughly linear way. The study could not conclusively compare naive and antigen-experienced cells, given its unsorted PBMCs.

To note about this clonotype: The antigen is not known.

Primed by a sample-barcoded 5' primer and a J-beta primer mix, a second PCR proceeded for about 6 to 11 cycles. In TCRdb, the 5' RACE reads were re-called with MiXCR into one record per CDR3 protein. This sample has around 900,000 distinct CDR3 sequences, with just over 50% found just once. This CDR3 is built from 15 residues. With 3 bases removed from V and 0 bases from J, the gap between germline ends came to 9 bases. The extraction recovered at least 5.5 micrograms of total RNA per sample. The sample was blood. The chain combines TRBV12-3 or TRBV12-4 with TRBJ2-1; D gene unclear. This TCR was recovered from a woman aged 55 to 70 in good health. The CDR3 sequence is CASSFTESSYNEQFF. CDR3 nucleotide sequence: TGTGCCAGCAGTTTTACTGAGAGCTCCTACAATGAGCAGTTCTTC.